One and the same sample provided the 4 T cell receptor beta chains below, sequenced in a study of tumor-infiltrating lymphocytes in primary liver carcinoma. A constant-region primer served to make TCR beta cDNA from around 540 ng total RNA. Libraries covering TCR beta were generated through three nested multiplex PCR rounds (using a slightly modified ARM-PCR). Primers for the first two PCR rounds were TRBV1-TRBV30 forward primers and a C-beta reverse primer (approximately 10 cycles per round). TCRdb redid the calling of the multiplex PCR reads with MiXCR, one entry per CDR3 protein. The data hold about 320,000 distinct CDR3 sequences, with around three fifths observed a single time. Germline DNA was also extracted, and blood RNA derived from unsorted whole blood. Specimen: peripheral blood. The receptors here all came from a woman between 25 and 40 years old with primary liver carcinoma and hepatitis B virus infection.

This clonotype was found a few times. The chain recombines TRBV29-1 with TRBJ2-1; maybe TRBD1 (5 bases). The CDR3 loop spans 12 amino acids. V lost 6 bases, J lost 15 bases, and 21 bases lay in between. CDR1 and CDR2 from the germline V gene are SQVTM and ANQGSEA. DNA of the CDR3: TGCAGCGTCAACCCCCCCGGCAGGGATGTGTTCTTC. Translated, it gives CSVNPPGRDVFF.

This clonotype occurred a few times. The chain employs TRBV5-4 and TRBJ1-1, with no clear D. Germline loops: CDR1 SGHNT, CDR2 YYREEE (reference sequence). The CDR3 spans 14 residues. Trimming pared 0 bases from V and 2 bases from J, leaving 8 bases between. CDR3 in amino acids: CASSLDWSNTEAFF. The CDR3 DNA reads as TGTGCCAGCAGCTTGGATTGGTCTAACACTGAAGCTTTCTTT.

To note about this clonotype: This could be a read error, since a much larger clone is one nucleotide away. The chain links TRBV6-6 to TRBJ1-1; weak D call: TRBD1 (5 bases). The CDR3 length is 17 residues. Trimming removed 3 bases from V and 3 bases from J, with 20 bases in between. From germline, CDR1 is MNHNY and CDR2 SVGAGI (reference sequence). The CDR3 reads CASSYYRHGTRDTEAFF. DNA of the CDR3: TGTGCCAGCAGTTATTATCGACACGGGACCCGGGACACTGAAGCTTTCTTT.

This sequence joins TRBV7-9 and TRBJ2-3; D gene uncertain. The CDR3 sequence is 15 residues long. V was shortened by 2 bases and J by 0 bases, with 9 bases between the two germline ends. Looked up from germline, CDR1 is SEHNR and CDR2 is FQNEAQ (reference sequence). The DNA for the CDR3 is TGTGCCAGCAGCTTACAGCGCGCTAGCACAGATACGCAGTATTTT. Protein sequence: CASSLQRASTDTQYF.